The sequence of this TCR beta chain was determined in a study of blood T cells in healthy people across ages. Only a few counts were recorded for this clonotype. The V gene end was trimmed by 1 base and the J gene end by 7 bases; junction bases not matched to a gene: 4. Germline V gene data show CDR1 as SGHDN and CDR2 as FVKESK. The CDR3 is made up of 14 amino acids. A second roughly 7 to 11 cycle PCR used barcoded and J-beta primers. Every cDNA molecule bore a tag from a template-switch adaptor containing 12 random nucleotides. MiXCR, applied by TCRdb to the 5' RACE reads, yields one record per CDR3 protein. The table has approximately 760,000 distinct CDR3 sequences, 20% to 30% seen once; the top ten hold under 9.5%. This sample was also put to use in a study of T cells of mothers and their children.

Sample: blood. The sequence was obtained from a boy aged 10-17 years in good health. The J gene is TRBJ2-1, the V gene TRBV14, with 7 bases fitting TRBD2. The CDR3 DNA sequence: TGTGCCAGCAGCCAAGCTGGGCGGGGGAATGAGCAGTTCTTC. It yields the protein CASSQAGRGNEQFF.